The entry below gives a single TCR beta chain sequence along with its context. Its specificity is not known. This entry comes from a study of identifying expanded T cells in peripheral blood. Assay used: immunoSEQ multiplex PCR; TCRdb lists only in-frame clones, some missing. The table records about 100,000 clones, 88% of them present only once. Unmatched junction bases numbered 5, after V lost 3 bases and J lost 2 bases. Germline V gene sequence: CDR1 LNHDA, CDR2 SQIVND (reference sequence). The CDR3 has 16 amino acids. Collection occurred without any documented infections or immune events in donors. Study-wide results and caveats: Approximately 1.2 clones differed between technical replicates, versus around 15 and 19 over time. Variance in clone template counts between two-week samples significantly increased with total template count across all healthy donors.

The sample taken for sequencing was blood. This TCR came from a person aged 18 to 70 in good health. The chain carries TRBV19 and TRBJ1-5; the match to TRBD1 covers 9 bases. The CDR3 protein is CASSILQGARNQPQHF. CDR3 in DNA: TGTGCCAGTAGTATTCTACAGGGGGCACGCAATCAGCCCCAGCATTTT.